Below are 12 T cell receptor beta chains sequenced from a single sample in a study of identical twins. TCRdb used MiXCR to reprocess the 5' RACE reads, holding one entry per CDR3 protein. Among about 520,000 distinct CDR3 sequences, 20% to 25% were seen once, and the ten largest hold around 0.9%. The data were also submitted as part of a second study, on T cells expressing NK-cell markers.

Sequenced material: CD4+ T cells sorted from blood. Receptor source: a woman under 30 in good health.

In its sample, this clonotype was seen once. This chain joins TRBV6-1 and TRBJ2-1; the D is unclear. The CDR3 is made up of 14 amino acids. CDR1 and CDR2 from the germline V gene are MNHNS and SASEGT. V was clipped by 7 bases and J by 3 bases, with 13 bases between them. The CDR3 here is CASTFQSFYNEQFF. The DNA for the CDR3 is TGTGCCAGCACCTTCCAGTCCTTCTACAATGAGCAGTTCTTC.

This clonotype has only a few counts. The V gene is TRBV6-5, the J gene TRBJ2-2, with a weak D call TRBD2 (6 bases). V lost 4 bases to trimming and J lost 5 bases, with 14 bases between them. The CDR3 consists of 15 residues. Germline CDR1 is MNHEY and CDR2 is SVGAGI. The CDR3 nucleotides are TGTGCCAGCAGTTTACTAGCATTTGGAACCGGGGAGCTGTTTTTT. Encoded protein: CASSLLAFGTGELFF.

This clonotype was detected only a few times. The CDR3 reads CASSPQLIAETQYF. The CDR3 bases are TGTGCCAGCAGCCCGCAGTTGATCGCAGAGACCCAGTACTTC. The chain joins TRBV11-2 to TRBJ2-5; D not resolved. Trimming left V 5 bases short and J 4 bases short, with 14 bases between. The CDR3 contains 14 residues. Germline V gene data show CDR1 as SGHAT and CDR2 as FQNNGV.

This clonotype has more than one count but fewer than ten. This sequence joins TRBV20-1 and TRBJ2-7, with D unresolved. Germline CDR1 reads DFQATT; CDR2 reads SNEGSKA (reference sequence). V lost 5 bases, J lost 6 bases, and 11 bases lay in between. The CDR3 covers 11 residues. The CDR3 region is CSAYRLGEQYF. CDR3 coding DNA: TGCAGTGCTTACCGATTGGGCGAGCAGTACTTC.

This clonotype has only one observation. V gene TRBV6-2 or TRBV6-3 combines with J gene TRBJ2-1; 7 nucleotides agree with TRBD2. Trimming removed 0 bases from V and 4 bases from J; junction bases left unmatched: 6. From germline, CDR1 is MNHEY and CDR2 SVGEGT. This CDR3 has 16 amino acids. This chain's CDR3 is CASSYSYGRLYNEQFF. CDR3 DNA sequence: TGTGCCAGCAGTTACTCGTACGGGAGGTTATACAATGAGCAGTTCTTC.

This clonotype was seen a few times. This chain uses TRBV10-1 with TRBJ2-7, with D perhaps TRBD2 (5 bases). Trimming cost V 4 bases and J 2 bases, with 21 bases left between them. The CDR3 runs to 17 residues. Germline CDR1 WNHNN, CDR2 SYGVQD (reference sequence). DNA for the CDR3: TGCGCCAGCAGTGTGATTAGCGAGCAAAGTTCCACCTACGAGCAGTACTTC. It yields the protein CASSVISEQSSTYEQYF.

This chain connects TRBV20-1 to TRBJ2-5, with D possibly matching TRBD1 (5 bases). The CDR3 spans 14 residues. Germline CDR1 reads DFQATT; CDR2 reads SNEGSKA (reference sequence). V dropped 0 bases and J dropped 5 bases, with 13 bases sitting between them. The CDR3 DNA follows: TGCAGTGCTAGAGATCGGGCAGGGCAGGAGACCCAGTACTTC. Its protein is CSARDRAGQETQYF.

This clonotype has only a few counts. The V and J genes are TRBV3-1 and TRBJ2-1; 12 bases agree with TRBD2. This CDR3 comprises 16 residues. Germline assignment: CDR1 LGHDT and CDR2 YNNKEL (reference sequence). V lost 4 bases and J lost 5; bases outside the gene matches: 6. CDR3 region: CASSRLAGAFDNEQFF. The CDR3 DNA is TGTGCCAGCAGCCGACTAGCGGGAGCTTTCGACAATGAGCAGTTCTTC.

CDR3 nucleotide sequence: TGTGCCAGCAGCCTCGCCCGGCTCAGTTCCCCCCCCAGTACGCAGTATTTT. Its translation: CASSLARLSSPPSTQYF. The chain carries TRBV7-2 and TRBJ2-3; no clear D. V was shortened by 5 bases and J by 8 bases, with 26 bases between the two germline ends. CDR1 and CDR2 from the germline V gene are SGHTA and FQGNSA. This CDR3 contains 17 residues.

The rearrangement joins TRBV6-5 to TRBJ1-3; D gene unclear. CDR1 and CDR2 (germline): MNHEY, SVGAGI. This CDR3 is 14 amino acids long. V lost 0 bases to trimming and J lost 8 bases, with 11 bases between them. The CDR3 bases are TGTGCCAGCAGTTACTCGGGCAGTCGGGACACCATATATTTT. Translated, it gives CASSYSGSRDTIYF.

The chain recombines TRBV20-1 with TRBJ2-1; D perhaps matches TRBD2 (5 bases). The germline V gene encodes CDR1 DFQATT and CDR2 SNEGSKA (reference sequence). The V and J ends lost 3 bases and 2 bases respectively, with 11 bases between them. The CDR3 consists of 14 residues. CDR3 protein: CSARLASAYNEQFF. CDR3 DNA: TGCAGTGCTAGGCTAGCATCCGCCTACAATGAGCAGTTCTTC.

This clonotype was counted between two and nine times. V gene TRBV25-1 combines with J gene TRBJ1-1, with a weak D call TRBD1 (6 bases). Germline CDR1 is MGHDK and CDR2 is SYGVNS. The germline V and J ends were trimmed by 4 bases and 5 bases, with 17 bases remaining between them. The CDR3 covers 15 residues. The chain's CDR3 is CASSVAGGDWTEAFF. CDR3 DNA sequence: TGTGCCAGCAGTGTGGCGGGGGGCGATTGGACTGAAGCTTTCTTT.